The source of this T cell receptor (beta chain) is a study of regulatory T cells in long-lasting Graves disease. Study conclusions and caveats: A reduction in accuracy may have resulted from the small sample size.

Sequencing libraries for TCR beta were prepared with iRepertoire HTBI primers and Arm-PCR of CDR3 regions. TCRdb redid the calling of the multiplex PCR reads with MiXCR, one entry per CDR3 protein. This sample carries 450,000 to 500,000 distinct CDR3 sequences, about 17% of them seen once, and the ten largest clones take 12%. Time point indicated: newly diagnosed GD, antithyroid drugs for less than 3 months. Generation of the TCR library employed RNA extracted from PBMCs. Comment on this clonotype: Its antigen is undetermined.

The data also belong to a second study, concerning T cells in Graves' hyperthyroidism and ophthalmopathy.

The receptor's source is a man between 35 and 55 years old with Graves disease. Sequences were derived from peripheral blood mononuclear cells (PBMCs), sampled at new diagnosis, from a patient treated with antithyroid drugs.

DNA of the CDR3: TGTGCCAGCACCCCCGGACATTTATCAGGGAATGAGCAGTTCTTC. This codes for CASTPGHLSGNEQFF. J is TRBJ2-1 and V is TRBV6-2 or TRBV6-3; a possible D gene is TRBD1 (5 bases). V gave up 7 bases and J gave up 7 bases, with 20 bases separating them. CDR1 is MNHEY and CDR2 is SVGEGT in the germline V gene. This CDR3 contains 15 residues.